Listed below are T cell receptor beta chains from one sample, sequenced in a study of blood T cells in healthy people across ages. A single record per CDR3 protein comes from TCRdb applying MiXCR to the 5' RACE reads. Of approximately 780,000 distinct CDR3 sequences detected, under 30% appear once; the ten largest clones hold 2.5% to 3.5%. The sample also formed part of further work on T cells of mothers and their children.

Sequenced input: blood. Source of these receptors: a boy aged 10-17 years in good health. Each CDR3 is given without its conserved first and last residue. Each record gives: clone size, J gene, V gene, CDR3 protein. The listing skips clone size in some rows; elsewhere it reads once, few, many or a size class.

NA TRBJ1-1 TRBV6-5 ASSYSLAGGNTEAF
NA TRBJ2-5 TRBV10-3 ATHSTSGEETQY
few TRBJ2-1 TRBV6-4 ASSLNWDEQF
few TRBJ2-7 TRBV12-3/TRBV12-4 ASPTQPSGGYEQY
NA TRBJ2-1 TRBV12-3/TRBV12-4 ASRTDSSLYNEQF
NA TRBJ2-6 TRBV2 ASSSPDGAWANVLT
few TRBJ2-3 TRBV5-1 ASSLGQGGGADTQY
few TRBJ2-3 TRBV28 AGSPGTATVNTQY
few TRBJ2-5 TRBV20-1 SARSDQETQY
NA TRBJ2-1 TRBV19 ASNQGSSYNEQF
NA TRBJ1-5 TRBV21-1 ASPPLDQPQH
NA TRBJ2-1 TRBV29-1 SVNRGWEQF
few TRBJ1-4 TRBV28 ASSLPQGNEKLF
few TRBJ2-3 TRBV4-2 ASSQDPGIADTQY
NA TRBJ2-1 TRBV6-5 ASSNRDRAYYEQF
NA TRBJ2-5 TRBV7-7 ASSLESGSQETQY
NA NA TRBV18 ASSPGQGGDEQY
NA TRBJ2-7 TRBV11-2 ASSPLYGRGSYEQY
NA TRBJ2-5 TRBV6-5 ASSYSMTAGGVQETQY
NA TRBJ2-3 TRBV7-2 ASSQNGPTGTDTQY
NA TRBJ1-2 TRBV20-1 SARDTLSPFYGYT
few TRBJ2-3 TRBV11-2 ASSLGGLGTDTQY
NA TRBJ1-4 TRBV5-1 ASSPGDRKNEKLF
NA NA TRBV25-1 ASSESGPGYEQY
few TRBJ2-6 TRBV4-1 ASSQFRDRSSGANVLT
few TRBJ2-3 TRBV29-1 SVEEGAGNTDTQY
few TRBJ2-1 TRBV3-1 ASSAGGSCNEQF
few TRBJ2-1 TRBV4-1 ASSQGGGSSYNEQF
NA NA TRBV27 ASSLGTSGRNEQF
few TRBJ2-5 TRBV20-1 SARQGQSRETQY
few TRBJ1-2 TRBV12-3/TRBV12-4 ASSQGVDYGCT
few TRBJ2-5 TRBV19 ASSWAGQETQY
NA TRBJ2-7 TRBV20-1 SARDRAVVYEQY
NA TRBJ2-5 TRBV6-5 ASRRIIQETQY
NA TRBJ2-1 TRBV20-1 SASRGTGVNEQF
NA TRBJ1-2 TRBV5-5 ASSPAWGNYGYT